The 13 T cell receptor beta chains below come from one sample, sequenced in a study of blood T cell repertoires in COVID-19. Profiling relied on immunoSEQ multiplex PCR, and the TCRdb table lists in-frame clones only, not all of them. The sample lists about 180,000 clones, approximately 82% seen once, with around 15% in the top ten. The specimen sequenced was PBMCs or T cells enriched from blood (not recorded which). The source is a man in his forties or fifties who had recovered from COVID-19.

This clone has just a few counts. The chain recombines TRBV6-6 with TRBJ1-4; D is possibly TRBD1 (6 bases). The CDR3 runs 14 residues. Trimming cost V 4 bases and J 7 bases, with 13 bases left between them. The V gene's germline CDR1 is MNHNY and CDR2 SVGAGI (reference sequence). CDR3 coding DNA: TGTGCCAGCAGTTTACCCGGGACACCTGAAAAACTGTTTTTT. Its protein product is CASSLPGTPEKLFF.

The chain is built from TRBV11-2 and TRBJ1-6; TRBD1 is a possible D gene (6 bases). The CDR3 runs to 14 residues. V lost 3 bases and J 7 bases, leaving 10 bases between the germline ends. The germline CDR1 and CDR2 sequences are SGHAT and FQNNGV. The CDR3 DNA is TGTGCCAGCAGCTTCGGGACAACGAATTCACCCCTCCACTTT. Translation gives CASSFGTTNSPLHF.

V usage is TRBV18 and J usage is TRBJ1-2; 12 bases align to TRBD1. V gave up 5 bases and J gave up 6 bases; unmatched junction bases: 4. Germline V gene sequence: CDR1 KGHSH, CDR2 LQKENI. The CDR3 has 14 amino acids. CDR3 coding DNA: TGTGCCAGCTCAACCGGGACAGGGGGCCATGGCTACACCTTC. Translating gives CASSTGTGGHGYTF.

This chain connects TRBV18 to TRBJ1-3; D uncertain. Germline V CDR1 and CDR2: KGHSH, LQKENI. This CDR3 comprises 15 residues. V shed 2 bases and J shed 0 bases, with 8 bases lying between them. The CDR3 region has the DNA TGTGCCAGCTCACCAGCCCGAGGCTCTGGAAACACCATATATTTT. Its translation: CASSPARGSGNTIYF.

The chain carries TRBV7-9 and TRBJ1-5; 8 bases are shared with TRBD1. With 1 base clipped from V and 2 bases from J, the junction kept 1 base outside the gene matches. The CDR3 covers 15 residues. Germline V CDR1 and CDR2: SEHNR, FQNEAQ (reference sequence). The CDR3 region has the DNA TGTGCCAGCAGCTTAGACAGGGGGGGCAATCAGCCCCAGCATTTT. This gives the protein CASSLDRGGNQPQHF.

This chain joins TRBV10-2 and TRBJ2-3; TRBD2 aligns across 11 bases. After removal of 6 bases from V and 4 bases from J, the junction contained 3 bases not matched to a gene. CDR3 size: 14 residues. Germline V lookup: CDR1 WSHSY, CDR2 SAAADI. Written as DNA, the CDR3 is TGCGCCAGCAGCCGACTAGCGGGGTCAGATACGCAGTATTTT. Its translation is CASSRLAGSDTQYF.

The chain uses TRBV18 and TRBJ1-1; the D is unclear. This CDR3 region has 16 residues. Germline V gives CDR1 KGHSH, CDR2 LQKENI. Trimming stripped 8 bases from V and 1 base from J, with 20 bases between. This CDR3 is CASLSVIAAGNTEAFF. The CDR3 DNA is TGTGCCAGCCTCTCTGTGATCGCTGCAGGGAACACTGAAGCTTTCTTT.

This clone is a singleton in its sample. The CDR3 region is CASSLLDFGGYTF. The CDR3 DNA follows: TGTGCCAGCAGCTTGCTAGACTTCGGGGGCTACACCTTC. The chain recombines TRBV5-8 with TRBJ1-2, with unresolved D. Trimming removed 1 base at V and 8 bases at J, with 12 bases between. Germline loops: CDR1 SGHTS, CDR2 YDEGEE. CDR3 length: 13 residues.

V is TRBV5-1 and J is TRBJ1-4, with D tentatively TRBD1 (6 bases). The CDR3 contains 15 residues. CDR1 is SGHRS, CDR2 YFSETQ, per germline. V dropped 3 bases and J dropped 4 bases, with 13 bases sitting between them. CDR3 nucleotides: TGCGCCAGCAGCTACACAGGGTTACTTAATGAAAAACTGTTTTTT. It codes for CASSYTGLLNEKLFF.

Written as DNA, the CDR3 is TGTGCCTGGAATCCCCTGGGACAGGATGAAAAACTGTTTTTT. Translated: CAWNPLGQDEKLFF. The chain is built from TRBV30 and TRBJ1-4; 8 nucleotides match TRBD1. V was pared by 4 bases and J by 6 bases, with 7 bases of the junction left unmatched. CDR1 GTSNPN and CDR2 SVGIG come from the germline V gene (reference sequence). The CDR3 runs 14 residues.

The chain employs TRBV19 and TRBJ1-5, with 7 bases lining up with TRBD1. Losses at the gene ends were 3 bases for V and 4 bases for J; bases not matched to a gene: 12. Germline V gene data show CDR1 as LNHDA and CDR2 as SQIVND (reference sequence). CDR3 size: 17 residues. The CDR3 reads CASSMSKGTAGNQPQHF. CDR3 nucleotides: TGTGCCAGTAGTATGTCTAAGGGGACAGCGGGTAATCAGCCCCAGCATTTT. The complete variable domain, with remaining parts taken from reference TRBV19 and TRBJ1-5, reads DGGITQSPKYLFRKEGQNVTLSCEQNLNHDAMYWYRQDPGQGLRLIYYSQIVNDFQKGDIAEGYSVSREKKESFPLTVTSAQKNPTAFYLCASSMSKGTAGNQPQHFGDGTRLSIL.

The V and J genes are TRBV9 and TRBJ2-5; 10 bases match TRBD2. V shed 3 bases, J shed 9 bases, and the junction held 11 bases outside the gene matches. This CDR3 is built from 15 residues. Looked up from germline, CDR1 is SGDLS and CDR2 is YYNGEE. CDR3 DNA sequence: TGTGCCAGCAGCGCTGTAGCGGGGGGCTCCGATCCCCAGTACTTC. This encodes CASSAVAGGSDPQYF.

The V call is TRBV2, the J call TRBJ2-1, with TRBD2 identical over 11 bases. CDR3 size: 18 residues. Germline assignment: CDR1 SNHLY and CDR2 FYNNEI. The junction had 7 bases not matched to a gene; V was cut back by 3 bases and J by 0 bases. CDR3 sequence reads: CASSDPVAGGLSYNEQFF. CDR3 nucleotides: TGTGCCAGCAGTGATCCCGTAGCGGGGGGGCTCTCCTACAATGAGCAGTTCTTC.